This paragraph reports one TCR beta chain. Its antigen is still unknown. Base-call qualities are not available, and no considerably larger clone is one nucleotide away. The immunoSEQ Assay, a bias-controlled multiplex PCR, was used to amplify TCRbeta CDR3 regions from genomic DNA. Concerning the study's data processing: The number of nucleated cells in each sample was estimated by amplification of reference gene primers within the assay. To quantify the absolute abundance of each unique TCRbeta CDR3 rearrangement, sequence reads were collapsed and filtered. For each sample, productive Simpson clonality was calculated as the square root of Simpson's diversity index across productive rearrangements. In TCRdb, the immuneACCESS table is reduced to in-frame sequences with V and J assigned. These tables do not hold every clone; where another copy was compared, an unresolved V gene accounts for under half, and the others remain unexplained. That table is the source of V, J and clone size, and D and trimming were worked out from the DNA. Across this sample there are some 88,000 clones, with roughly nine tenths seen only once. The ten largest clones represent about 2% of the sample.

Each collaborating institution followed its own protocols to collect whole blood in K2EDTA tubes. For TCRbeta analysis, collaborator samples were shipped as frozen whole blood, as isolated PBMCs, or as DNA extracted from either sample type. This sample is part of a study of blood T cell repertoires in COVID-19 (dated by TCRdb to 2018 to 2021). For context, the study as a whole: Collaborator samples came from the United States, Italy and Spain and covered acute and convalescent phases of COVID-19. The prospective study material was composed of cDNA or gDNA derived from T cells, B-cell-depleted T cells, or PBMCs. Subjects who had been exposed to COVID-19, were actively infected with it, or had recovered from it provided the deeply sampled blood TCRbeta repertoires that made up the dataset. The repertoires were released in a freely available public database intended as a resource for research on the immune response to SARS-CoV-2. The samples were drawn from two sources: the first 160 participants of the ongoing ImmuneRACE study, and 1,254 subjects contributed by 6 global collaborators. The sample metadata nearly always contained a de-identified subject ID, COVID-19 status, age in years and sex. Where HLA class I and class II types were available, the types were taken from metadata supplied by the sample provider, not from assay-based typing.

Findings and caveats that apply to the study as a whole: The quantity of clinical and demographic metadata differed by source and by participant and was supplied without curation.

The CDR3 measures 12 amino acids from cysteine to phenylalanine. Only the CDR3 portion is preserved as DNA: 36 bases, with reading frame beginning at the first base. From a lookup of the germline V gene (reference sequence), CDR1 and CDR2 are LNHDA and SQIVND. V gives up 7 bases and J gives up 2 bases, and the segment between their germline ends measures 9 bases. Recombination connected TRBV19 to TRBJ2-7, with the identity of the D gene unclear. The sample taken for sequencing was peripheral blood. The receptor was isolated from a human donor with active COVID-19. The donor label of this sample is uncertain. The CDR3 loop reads CASISPPYEQYF. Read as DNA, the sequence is TGTGCCAGTATATCTCCCCCCTACGAGCAGTACTTC.